This T cell receptor beta chain was captured by sequencing in a study of CD8 T cells in ankylosing spondylitis. CDR3 size: 17 residues. The germline V gene encodes CDR1 KGHDR and CDR2 SFDVKD. V lost 0 bases, J lost 2 bases, and 16 bases lay in between. TCRdb analysed the 5' RACE reads with MiXCR anew, one entry per CDR3 protein. This sample has approximately 240,000 distinct CDR3 sequences, with under 12% found just once. This clonotype showed up many times. The sequence was collected from a male donor with ankylosing spondylitis or in good health (not recorded which). V usage is TRBV24-1 and J usage is TRBJ2-7; D is perhaps TRBD1 (6 bases). Specimen: blood, either unsorted or a sorted T cell fraction (not recorded which). CDR3: CATSDLQGLGQPYEQYF. The CDR3 DNA is TGTGCCACCAGTGATTTGCAAGGCTTAGGACAGCCCTACGAGCAGTACTTC.